The clone carrying this T cell receptor beta chain has just a few counts. What it binds is unknown. These data originate in a study of CD8 T cells in ankylosing spondylitis. Study results and caveats: Earlier studies detected some motif variants in reactive arthritis synovial fluid and blood. There was reportedly significant enrichment of clones that were disease-linked in matched ankylosing spondylitis synovial fluid. Seemingly characteristic of ankylosing spondylitis blood was a TCR beta motif consisting of about 8 highly homologous variants.

Quantitative 5'-RACE was performed with molecular barcodes, and it yielded the TCR beta libraries. MiXCR, applied by TCRdb to the 5' RACE reads, yields one record per CDR3 protein. The sample carries fewer than 400,000 distinct CDR3 sequences, 7% to 9% recorded once. CDR3 size: 13 residues. Trimming took 6 bases from V and 2 from J; bases not matched to a gene: 2. The V gene's germline CDR1 is SGHNT and CDR2 YENEEA. The genes are TRBV11-3 and TRBJ1-1, with 8 nucleotides matching TRBD1. The receptor's source is a male donor with ankylosing spondylitis. Material for sequencing was blood, either unsorted or a sorted T cell fraction (not recorded which). The CDR3 loop reads CASSTGGNTEAFF. CDR3 DNA: TGTGCCAGCAGTACAGGGGGAAACACTGAAGCTTTCTTT.